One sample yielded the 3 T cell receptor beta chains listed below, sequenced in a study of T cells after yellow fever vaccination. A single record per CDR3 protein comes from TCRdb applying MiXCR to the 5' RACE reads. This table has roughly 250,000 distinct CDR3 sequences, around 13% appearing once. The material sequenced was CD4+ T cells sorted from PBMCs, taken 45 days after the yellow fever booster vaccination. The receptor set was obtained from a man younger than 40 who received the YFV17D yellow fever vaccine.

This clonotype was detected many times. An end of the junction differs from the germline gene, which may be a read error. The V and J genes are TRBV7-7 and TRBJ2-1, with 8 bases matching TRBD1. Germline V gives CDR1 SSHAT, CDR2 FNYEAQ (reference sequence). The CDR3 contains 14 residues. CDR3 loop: CASSLDRADNEQFF. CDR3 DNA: TGTGCTAGCAGCTTGGACAGGGCCGACAATGAGCAGTTCTTC.

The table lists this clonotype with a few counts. CDR3 region: CAISPSVAPGQQYF. CDR3 nucleotide sequence: TGTGCCATCAGTCCTTCAGTAGCGCCCGGGCAGCAGTACTTC. The chain recombines TRBV10-3 with TRBJ2-7, with D possibly matching TRBD2 (5 bases). Germline V CDR1 and CDR2: ENHRY, SYGVKD. The CDR3 consists of 14 residues. V was pared by 5 bases and J by 8 bases, with 19 bases between.

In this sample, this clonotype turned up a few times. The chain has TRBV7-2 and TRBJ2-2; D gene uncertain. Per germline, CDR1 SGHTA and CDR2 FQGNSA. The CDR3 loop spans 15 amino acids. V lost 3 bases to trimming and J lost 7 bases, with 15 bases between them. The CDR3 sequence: CASSFTLGHVGELFF. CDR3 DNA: TGTGCCAGCAGCTTTACCCTGGGCCACGTCGGGGAGCTGTTTTTT.